This T cell receptor beta chain was found in a study of T cells in Graves' hyperthyroidism and ophthalmopathy. TCR beta CDR3 regions were amplified from RNA transcripts. The HTBI primer set drove a first-round RT-PCR of the TCR CDR3. One entry per CDR3 protein, called by TCRdb with MiXCR from the multiplex PCR reads. The sample shows approximately 400,000 distinct CDR3 sequences, approximately 15% of them seen only once. This clonotype was observed many times. There are 13 residues in the CDR3. CDR1 and CDR2 from the germline V gene are MDHEN and SYDVKM. The V gene lost 4 bases and the J gene lost 1 base, with 7 bases spanning the gap. Fresh peripheral blood, 8 to 10 ml, was the source of the PBMCs.

Sequenced: blood. This TCR derives from a woman aged 25 to 45 with Graves' ophthalmopathy. The chain carries TRBV28 and TRBJ1-1; possible D gene TRBD1, 5 bases. The CDR3 bases are TGTGCCAGCAGTTGGGACGGGAACACTGAAGCTTTCTTT. It codes for CASSWDGNTEAFF.